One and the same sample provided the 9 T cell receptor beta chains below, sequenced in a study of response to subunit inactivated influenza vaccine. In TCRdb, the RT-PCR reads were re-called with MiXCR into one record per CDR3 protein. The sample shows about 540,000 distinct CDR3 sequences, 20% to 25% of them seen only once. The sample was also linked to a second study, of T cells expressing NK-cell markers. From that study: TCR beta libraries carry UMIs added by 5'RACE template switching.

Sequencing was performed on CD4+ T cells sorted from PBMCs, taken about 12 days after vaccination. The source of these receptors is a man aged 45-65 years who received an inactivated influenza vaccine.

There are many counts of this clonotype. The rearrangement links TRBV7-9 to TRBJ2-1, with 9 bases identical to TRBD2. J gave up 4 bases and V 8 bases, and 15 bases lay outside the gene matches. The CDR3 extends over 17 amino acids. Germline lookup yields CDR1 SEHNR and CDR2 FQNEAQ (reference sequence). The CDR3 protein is CASSGAGGPGSYNEQFF. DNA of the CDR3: TGTGCCAGCTCTGGAGCGGGGGGCCCGGGCTCTTACAATGAGCAGTTCTTC.

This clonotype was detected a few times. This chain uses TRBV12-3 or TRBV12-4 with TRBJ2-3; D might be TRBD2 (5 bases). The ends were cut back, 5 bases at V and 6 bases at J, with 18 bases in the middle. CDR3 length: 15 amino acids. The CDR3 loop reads CASSESGLTSDTQYF. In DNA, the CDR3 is TGTGCCAGCAGTGAAAGCGGCCTCACCTCGGATACGCAGTATTTT.

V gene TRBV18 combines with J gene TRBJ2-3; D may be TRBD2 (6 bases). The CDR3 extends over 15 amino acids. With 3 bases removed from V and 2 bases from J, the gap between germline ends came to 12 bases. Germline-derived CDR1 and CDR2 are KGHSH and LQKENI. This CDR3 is CASSPQSGATDTQYF. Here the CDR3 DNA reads TGTGCCAGCTCACCCCAGTCGGGAGCCACAGATACGCAGTATTTT.

The CDR3 sequence is CASSLDGTRYYNEQFF. DNA of the CDR3: TGTGCCAGCAGCTTAGACGGGACAAGATATTACAATGAGCAGTTCTTC. The chain links TRBV11-3 to TRBJ2-1, with D possibly matching TRBD1 (6 bases). The CDR3 is 16 amino acids. Germline CDR1 SGHNT, CDR2 YENEEA. Trimming stripped 0 bases from V and 4 bases from J, with 13 bases between.

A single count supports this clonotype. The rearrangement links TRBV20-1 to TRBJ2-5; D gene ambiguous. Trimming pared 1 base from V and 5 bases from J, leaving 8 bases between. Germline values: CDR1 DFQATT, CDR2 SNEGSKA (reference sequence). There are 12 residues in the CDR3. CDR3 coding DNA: TGCAGTGCTAGAGCGGCAATGGAGACCCAGTACTTC. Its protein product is CSARAAMETQYF.

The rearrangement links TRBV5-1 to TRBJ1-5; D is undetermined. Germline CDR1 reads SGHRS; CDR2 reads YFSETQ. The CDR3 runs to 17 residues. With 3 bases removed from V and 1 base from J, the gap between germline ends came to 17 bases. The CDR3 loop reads CASSSRRRPSSNQPQHF. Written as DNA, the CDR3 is TGCGCCAGCAGCTCCCGGCGTAGGCCTTCCAGCAATCAGCCCCAGCATTTT.

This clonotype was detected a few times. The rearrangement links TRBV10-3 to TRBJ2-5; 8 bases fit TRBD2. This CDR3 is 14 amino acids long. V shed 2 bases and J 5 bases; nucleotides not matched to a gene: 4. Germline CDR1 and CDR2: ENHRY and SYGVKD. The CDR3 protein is CAISEGTSLETQYF. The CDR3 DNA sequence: TGTGCCATCAGTGAGGGGACTAGTTTGGAGACCCAGTACTTC.

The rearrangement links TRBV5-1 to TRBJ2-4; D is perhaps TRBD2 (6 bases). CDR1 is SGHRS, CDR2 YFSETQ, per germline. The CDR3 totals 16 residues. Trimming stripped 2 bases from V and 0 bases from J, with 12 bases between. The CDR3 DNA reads TGCGCCAGCAGCTTATCTAGCGTAACAGCCAAAAACATTCAGTACTTC. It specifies CASSLSSVTAKNIQYF.

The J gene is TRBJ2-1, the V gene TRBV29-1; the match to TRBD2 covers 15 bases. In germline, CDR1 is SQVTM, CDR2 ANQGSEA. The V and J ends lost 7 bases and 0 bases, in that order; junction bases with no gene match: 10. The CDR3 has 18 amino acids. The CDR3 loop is CSAPGLAGGPISYNEQFF. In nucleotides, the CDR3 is TGCAGCGCCCCGGGACTAGCGGGAGGACCGATCTCCTACAATGAGCAGTTCTTC.